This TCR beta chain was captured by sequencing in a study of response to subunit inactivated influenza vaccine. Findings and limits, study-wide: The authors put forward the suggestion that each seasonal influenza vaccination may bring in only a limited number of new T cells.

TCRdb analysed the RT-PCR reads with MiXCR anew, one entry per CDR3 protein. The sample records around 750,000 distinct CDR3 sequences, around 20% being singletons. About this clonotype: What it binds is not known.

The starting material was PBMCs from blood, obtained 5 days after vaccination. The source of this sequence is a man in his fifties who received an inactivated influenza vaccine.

The CDR3 region has the DNA TGTGCCAGCAGTTATCTTTTGCGGGAGGGTTTGGAGTTCTTC. Amino acid sequence: CASSYLLREGLEFF. V gene TRBV6-5 combines with J gene TRBJ2-1, with 9 bases fitting TRBD2. The CDR3 is made up of 14 amino acids. After removal of 3 bases from V and 14 bases from J, the junction contained 11 bases not matched to a gene. From germline, CDR1 is MNHEY and CDR2 SVGAGI.